What follows describes a single TCR beta chain. After removal of 4 bases from V and 5 bases from J, the junction contained 11 bases not matched to a gene. The CDR3 spans 18 residues. In germline, CDR1 is SGHTA, CDR2 FQGNSA. The data were obtained in a study of OX40 agonist ivuxolimab in advanced cancers. Sequencing used immunoSEQ multiplex PCR; TCRdb keeps in-frame clones, though not all of them. Among about 34,000 clones, about nine tenths were seen once, and the ten largest hold about 4.2%. The sequence was obtained from an adult with an advanced solid tumor such as melanoma, head and neck, liver or kidney cancer. V is TRBV7-2 and J is TRBJ2-1; the match to TRBD2 covers 13 bases. The sample consisted of CD4+ or CD8+ T cells sorted from blood, taken in a trial of the OX40 agonist ivuxolimab. DNA of the CDR3: TGTGCCAGCAGCTCCGGACTAGCGGGGGACCAAATTCACAATGAGCAGTTCTTC. Its translation is CASSSGLAGDQIHNEQFF. Looking up the rest from reference TRBV7-2 and TRBJ2-1 gives the full variable domain: GAGVSQSPSNKVTEKGKDVELRCDPISGHTALYWYRQSLGQGLEFLIYFQGNSAPDKSGLPSDRFSAERTGGSVSTLTIQRTQQEDSAVYLCASSSGLAGDQIHNEQFFGPGTRLTVL.